The 10 T cell receptor beta chains listed next were all sequenced from one sample in a study of control samples from healthy donors and cancer patients (dated by TCRdb to the early 2020s). Library construction relied on the immunoSEQ multiplex PCR assay. The table comes from immuneACCESS by way of TCRdb, which keeps in-frame sequences with V and J called. Part of the clones is missing from these tables; in studies checked, under half for an unresolved V gene and the rest for unknown reasons. A total of fewer than 500,000 clones appear in this sample, 75% to 95% of them only once. The top ten constitute just under 6.5% of the sample. The sample comprised PBMCs. These receptors were collected from a man aged 35 to 55 with head and neck cancer.

This chain uses TRBV6-5 with TRBJ1-4; D not resolved. The V and J ends lost 8 bases and 7 bases respectively, with 17 bases between them. CDR1 and CDR2 (germline): MNHEY, SVGAGI. CDR3 length: 14 residues. CDR3 residues: CASAIGAAIEKLFF. The DNA of the CDR3 is TGTGCCAGCGCCATCGGCGCGGCTATTGAAAAACTGTTTTTT.

The rearrangement joins TRBV28 to TRBJ2-7; 10 nucleotides line up with TRBD1. This CDR3 comprises 15 residues. Germline V gene sequence: CDR1 MDHEN, CDR2 SYDVKM. V lost 3 bases to trimming and J lost 3 bases; unmatched junction nucleotides: 5. DNA of the CDR3: TGTGCCAGCAGTTTGGGGACAGGGGTCAGCTACGAGCAGTACTTC. This encodes CASSLGTGVSYEQYF.

A single count supports this clone. The V call is TRBV30, the J call TRBJ2-3; TRBD1 aligns across 7 bases. The CDR3 is made up of 12 amino acids. The V gene's germline CDR1 is GTSNPN and CDR2 SVGIG (reference sequence). V trimming: 2 bases; J trimming: 7 bases; junction bases outside the gene matches: 3. As DNA, the CDR3 is TGTGCCTGGAGTTCAGGGGGAAATACGCAGTATTTT. This codes for CAWSSGGNTQYF.

V gene TRBV11-1 combines with J gene TRBJ2-6; D ambiguous. In germline, CDR1 is SGHAT, CDR2 FQDESV (reference sequence). Trimming took off 5 bases at V and 4 bases at J, with 3 bases between the two ends. The CDR3 has 12 amino acids. CDR3 in amino acids: CASSRGANVLTF. CDR3 DNA sequence: TGTGCCAGCAGCCGGGGGGCCAACGTCCTGACTTTC.

A single count supports this clone. The rearrangement uses TRBV10-3 and TRBJ2-3; 14 bases match TRBD2. V lost 6 bases, J lost 5 bases, and 10 bases stayed unmatched. The CDR3 covers 17 residues. Germline CDR1 and CDR2: ENHRY and SYGVKD. CDR3 sequence reads: CAISETSGGAGRDTQYF. CDR3 nucleotide sequence: TGTGCCATCAGCGAGACTAGCGGGGGGGCCGGCAGAGATACGCAGTATTTT.

The rearrangement links TRBV5-1 to TRBJ2-2, with 7 bases matching TRBD2. The V gene end was trimmed by 6 bases and the J gene end by 4 bases; junction bases not matched to a gene: 12. Germline-derived CDR1 and CDR2 are SGHRS and YFSETQ. CDR3 size: 16 residues. In DNA form, the CDR3 reads TGCGCCAGCACCCCACTAGGGGCTAGCGGCACCGGGGAGCTGTTTTTT. It is translated as CASTPLGASGTGELFF. Full variable domain (rest looked up from reference TRBV5-1 and TRBJ2-2): KAGVTQTPRYLIKTRGQQVTLSCSPISGHRSVSWYQQTPGQGLQFLFEYFSETQRNKGNFPGRFSGRQFSNSRSEMNVSTLELGDSALYLCASTPLGASGTGELFFGEGSRLTVL.

J is TRBJ1-1 and V is TRBV28; D remains unclear. Germline V gene sequence: CDR1 MDHEN, CDR2 SYDVKM. The CDR3 is 11 amino acids. V was trimmed by 7 bases and J by 0 bases, leaving 3 bases between them. The CDR3 DNA reads as TGTGCCAGCACAATGAACACTGAAGCTTTCTTT. This codes for CASTMNTEAFF.

The chain is built from TRBV5-5 and TRBJ2-7, with D perhaps TRBD2 (5 bases). V lost 0 bases to trimming and J lost 2 bases, with 15 bases between them. CDR3 length equals 16 residues. Germline CDR1 SGHKS, CDR2 YYEKEE (reference sequence). As DNA, the CDR3 is TGTGCCAGCAGCTTGGCCCCTAGCCGAAGCACCTACGAGCAGTACTTC. Translated: CASSLAPSRSTYEQYF.

The genes are TRBV19 and TRBJ2-7; D possibly matches TRBD1 or TRBD2 (6 bases each). This CDR3 contains 15 residues. V lost 3 bases, J lost 4 bases, and 16 bases lay in between. Germline CDR1 and CDR2: LNHDA and SQIVND (reference sequence). CDR3 amino acids: CASSIKAEGGYEQYF. As DNA, the CDR3 is TGTGCCAGTAGTATTAAAGCGGAGGGGGGATACGAGCAGTACTTC.

V is TRBV4-3 and J is TRBJ1-2; maybe TRBD1 (5 bases). The CDR3 has 18 amino acids. Germline V gene lookup returns CDR1 LGHNA and CDR2 YSLEER. V shed 2 bases and J shed 7 bases, with 26 bases lying between them. The CDR3 reads CASSQLGYGGWTMGGYTF. CDR3 DNA sequence: TGCGCCAGCAGCCAACTCGGGTACGGGGGATGGACAATGGGTGGCTACACCTTC.